The T cell receptor (beta chain) under discussion was sequenced for a study of blood T cell repertoires in COVID-19. Looking at the study overall: T cells, B-cell-depleted T cells, or PBMCs supplied cDNA or gDNA.

Methods used by the authors: Reference gene primer amplification yielded estimated nucleated cell counts. The repertoire was sequenced with immunoSEQ multiplex PCR; TCRdb's copy has only in-frame clones and lacks some. V, J and clone size were drawn from that table, and D and trimming were deduced from the DNA. The sample contains around 160,000 clones, over 75% of which appear only once. Germline V gene sequence: CDR1 SGHTS, CDR2 YDEGEE. V was cut by 2 bases and J by 5 bases, with 11 bases left in between. The CDR3 extends over 15 amino acids. The TCR originated in a man in his 60s with active or convalescent COVID-19. This chain links TRBV5-8 with TRBJ2-6; D unclear. Sequenced input: peripheral blood. The CDR3 sequence is CASSFQSTRANVLTF. The CDR3 DNA is TGTGCCAGCAGCTTTCAATCAACTAGGGCCAACGTCCTGACTTTC.